These 6 T cell receptor beta chains were sequenced from one sample in a study of cytomegalovirus exposure and HLA in healthy donors. The PCR was carried out with 60 Vbeta primers and 13 Jbeta primers. The table came from immunoSEQ multiplex PCR; TCRdb's copy has only in-frame clones and leaves some out. The sample shows roughly 100,000 clones, approximately 83% of them seen only once. Sequencing used PBMCs. The receptors originated from a man aged 18 to 29 in good health and CMV-seronegative.

V gene TRBV6-5 combines with J gene TRBJ2-2; TRBD2 matches at 8 bases. CDR3 length: 15 amino acids. V gave up 0 bases and J gave up 6 bases; unmatched junction bases: 3. Germline CDR1 is MNHEY and CDR2 is SVGAGI. The CDR3 bases are TGTGCCAGCAGTTACTCGAGTAGCGGGGCCGGGGAGCTGTTTTTT. It encodes CASSYSSSGAGELFF.

In this sample, this clone turned up once. The chain recombines TRBV4-1 with TRBJ2-7, with a tentative D call TRBD1 (5 bases). Germline V gene data show CDR1 as MGHRA and CDR2 as YSYEKL. CDR3 length: 18 amino acids. The V and J ends lost 0 bases and 5 bases respectively, with 23 bases between them. CDR3 bases: TGCGCCAGCAGCCAAGAACGCGGATGGCAGGGTAATCTACACGAGCAGTACTTC. It translates to CASSQERGWQGNLHEQYF.

This chain links TRBV28 with TRBJ2-5, with 11 bases aligning to TRBD1. Germline lookup yields CDR1 MDHEN and CDR2 SYDVKM. CDR3 length: 15 amino acids. With 4 bases clipped from V and 4 bases from J, the junction kept 5 bases outside the gene matches. The CDR3 loop reads CASSSSGTGGETQYF. CDR3 coding DNA: TGTGCCAGCAGTTCATCCGGGACAGGGGGAGAGACCCAGTACTTC.

The chain carries TRBV2 and TRBJ2-7, with D possibly being TRBD1 (6 bases). Trimming took off 3 bases at V and 7 bases at J, with 16 bases between the two ends. Germline CDR1 SNHLY, CDR2 FYNNEI. There are 14 residues in the CDR3. CDR3 nucleotide sequence: TGTGCCAGCAGTGAGGGGAACAGGGCGAGAGAGCAGTACTTC. Its translation: CASSEGNRAREQYF. Using reference TRBV2 and TRBJ2-7 for the parts outside the CDR3, the full variable domain is EPEVTQTPSHQVTQMGQEVILRCVPISNHLYFYWYRQILGQKVEFLVSFYNNEISEKSEIFDDQFSVERPDGSNFTLKIRSTKLEDSAMYFCASSEGNRAREQYFGPGTRLTVT.

The chain combines TRBV28 with TRBJ1-1; 9 bases match TRBD1. From germline, CDR1 is MDHEN and CDR2 SYDVKM. Trimming removed 5 bases from V and 3 bases from J; junction bases left unmatched: 4. The CDR3 runs to 14 residues. CDR3 in amino acids: CASSVQGADTEAFF. The CDR3, as DNA: TGTGCCAGCAGTGTACAGGGGGCGGACACTGAAGCTTTCTTT.

The gene calls are TRBV27 and TRBJ1-5; D gene uncertain. Germline V gene sequence: CDR1 MNHEY, CDR2 SMNVEV (reference sequence). The CDR3 is made up of 14 amino acids. V lost 6 bases to trimming and J lost 0 bases, with 9 bases between them. Here the CDR3 DNA reads TGTGCCAGCAGACAGATCAATAGCAATCAGCCCCAGCATTTT. It codes for CASRQINSNQPQHF.